The TCR beta chain under discussion was sequenced for a study of cytomegalovirus exposure and HLA in healthy donors. Study results and caveats: Presence/absence analyses rested on an assumption that sequencing depth was roughly uniform across donors. Sequencing likely caused a cluster of highly shared sequence variants.

As concerns this clone: Antigen unknown.

13 Jbeta primers and 60 Vbeta primers were used for the PCR. TCRdb's table, derived via immunoSEQ multiplex PCR, lists solely in-frame clones and lacks some. The profile shows roughly 130,000 clones, under 70% of them singletons. The sample comprised PBMCs. This clonotype was obtained from a man younger than 35 in good health and CMV-seronegative.

For the CDR3, the DNA is TGTGCCAGCAGTGAGACTAGCGGGGGGCCACAGTTCTTC. Amino acid sequence: CASSETSGGPQFF. The chain uses TRBV6-1 and TRBJ2-1, with 13 bases identical to TRBD2. The CDR3 runs 13 residues. Germline V gene sequence: CDR1 MNHNS, CDR2 SASEGT. Germline trimming cut 3 bases from V and 13 bases from J; bases unmatched to any gene: 3.